This T cell receptor beta chain was captured in a study of shared clonotypes between healthy human individuals. General study results and limits: Generally, naive subsets (rather than memory subsets) showed larger estimated richness.

On this clone itself: The target antigen is unknown. A read error is possible here, since a much larger clone lies one base away. Other DNA sequences in this specimen translate into the identical CDR3.

Clones were sequenced by immunoSEQ multiplex PCR, and TCRdb holds only the in-frame ones, with some missing. The sample includes about 300,000 clones, 74% seen only once; the top ten take 10%. Only Caucasian adults living in Nashville, Tennessee made up the donor group. The CDR3 is 16 amino acids. Germline V gene sequence: CDR1 SNHLY, CDR2 FYNNEI. V lost 1 base, J lost 3 bases, and 13 bases lay in between. This TCR was sampled from a man between 25 and 39 years old in good health. This chain connects TRBV2 to TRBJ2-1; possibly TRBD1 for D (7 bases). Sequencing was carried out using memory CD4+ T cells sorted from blood. Subset here: CD45RA-negative fraction. The CDR3 sequence is CASSEVRDSYYNEQFF. The DNA for the CDR3 is TGTGCCAGCAGTGAAGTGCGGGACAGTTACTACAATGAGCAGTTCTTC.